This is a list of T cell receptor beta chains from one sample in a study of T cells in localized non-small cell lung cancer. The method was immunoSEQ multiplex PCR; TCRdb's version includes in-frame clones alone and lacks a portion of them. The table includes 70,000 to 100,000 clones, approximately 91% detected once. The source was PBMCs, collected before any cancer treatment. Source of these receptors: a woman aged 35-75 years with stage II squamous cell lung carcinoma. Both conserved end residues are part of each CDR3. A D gene is named only where the DNA matches it firmly. Expanded clones are given a class, and other clones once, few, many or no size at all.

DNA: TGTGCCAGCAGCCTACAGGATCGAAACTATGGCTACACCTTC
CDR3: CASSLQDRNYGYTF
V: TRBV5-6
size: .
J: TRBJ1-2
D: .

DNA: TGTGCCAGCAGTTTATCGTGGACAGTTAATGAAAAACTGTTTTTT
CDR3: CASSLSWTVNEKLFF
V: TRBV27
size: .
J: TRBJ1-4
D: .

DNA: TGTGCCAGCAGCTTACCCCTGAGTTTAGGGACCCAGTACTTC
CDR3: CASSLPLSLGTQYF
V: TRBV11-2
size: .
J: TRBJ2-5
D: .

DNA: TGCGCCAGCAGCCAAGTTGGAGGCTTAGGAGAGACCCAGTACTTC
CDR3: CASSQVGGLGETQYF
V: TRBV4-1
size: .
J: TRBJ2-5
D: .

DNA: TGTGCCAGCAGTTTATTGGGTCCCCTCCAGGGCTACACCTTC
CDR3: CASSLLGPLQGYTF
V: TRBV28
size: once
J: TRBJ1-2
D: .

DNA: TGTGCCTGGGGCCCCGGGGGGCAGAGGGATCAGCCCCAGCATTTT
CDR3: CAWGPGGQRDQPQHF
V: TRBV30
size: .
J: TRBJ1-5
D: .

DNA: TGTGCCAGCAGCCGTGCTGCGGGGCAACCTAACTATGGCTACACCTTC
CDR3: CASSRAAGQPNYGYTF
V: TRBV7-6
size: .
J: TRBJ1-2
D: .

DNA: TGTGCCATCAGTGAGGGAAGGGGGAATAGCAATCAGCCCCAGCATTTT
CDR3: CAISEGRGNSNQPQHF
V: TRBV10-3
size: .
J: TRBJ1-5
D: .

DNA: TGTGCCTCCCGGGTAGAGGGGTCCGGGGAGCTGTTTTTT
CDR3: CASRVEGSGELFF
V: TRBV19
size: .
J: TRBJ2-2
D: .

DNA: TGTGCCAGTAGCTTAACAGGGGTCCTCTCTGGAAACACCATATATTTT
CDR3: CASSLTGVLSGNTIYF
V: TRBV19
size: .
J: TRBJ1-3
D: TRBD1

DNA: TGTGCCAGCTGCTCCGGGACAGCCAATTCACCCCTCCACTTT
CDR3: CASCSGTANSPLHF
V: TRBV27
size: once
J: TRBJ1-6
D: TRBD1

DNA: TGTGCCAGCAGCTTGGCGGGGGACACCGGGGAGCTGTTTTTT
CDR3: CASSLAGDTGELFF
V: TRBV7-9
size: once
J: TRBJ2-2
D: TRBD2

DNA: TGTGCCATCACCCCCGGCCCGACCGGGGAGCTGTTTTTT
CDR3: CAITPGPTGELFF
V: TRBV10-3
size: once
J: TRBJ2-2
D: .

DNA: TGTGCCAGTAGCAAGACAGGGTCTGAAGCTTTCTTT
CDR3: CASSKTGSEAFF
V: TRBV19
size: .
J: TRBJ1-1
D: TRBD1

DNA: TGTGCCAGCAGCTTATTCTTCGGGTCCGGGACTAATGAAAAACTGTTTTTT
CDR3: CASSLFFGSGTNEKLFF
V: TRBV7-9
size: .
J: TRBJ1-4
D: .

DNA: TGTGCCAGCAGCCGTGGGGGGGCGCGAGGAAACACCATATATTTT
CDR3: CASSRGGARGNTIYF
V: TRBV28
size: .
J: TRBJ1-3
D: .

DNA: TGTGCCAGCAGCCTCCGGGACGAATATTTGGGGACGTTTTTT
CDR3: CASSLRDEYLGTFF
V: TRBV28
size: .
J: TRBJ1-4
D: .

DNA: TGTGCCAGCAGCCCGACAGTCGGGGGGGATACGCAGTATTTT
CDR3: CASSPTVGGDTQYF
V: TRBV4-2
size: once
J: TRBJ2-3
D: TRBD2

DNA: TGCAGTGCTACCGGCGGACCTGTAGCTTTCTTT
CDR3: CSATGGPVAFF
V: TRBV20-1
size: .
J: TRBJ1-1
D: .

DNA: TGTGCCATCAGTGGGCATTCTGGGGCTTTCTTT
CDR3: CAISGHSGAFF
V: TRBV10-3
size: .
J: TRBJ1-1
D: .

DNA: TGCGCCAGCAGCCGAGGCGGGGTTGGTAATTCACCCCTCCACTTT
CDR3: CASSRGGVGNSPLHF
V: TRBV5-1
size: .
J: TRBJ1-6
D: .

DNA: TGTGCCAGCTCCCTGGCGGAACGGGCCGGGGAGCTGTTTTTT
CDR3: CASSLAERAGELFF
V: TRBV2
size: once
J: TRBJ2-2
D: .

DNA: TGTGCCAGCAGTGAAGGACAGAACAATCAGCCCCAGCATTTT
CDR3: CASSEGQNNQPQHF
V: TRBV6-4
size: .
J: TRBJ1-5
D: .

DNA: TGTGCCAGCAGTTTAGGGGGGGGAGCGTACAATGAGCAGTTCTTC
CDR3: CASSLGGGAYNEQFF
V: TRBV28
size: .
J: TRBJ2-1
D: TRBD2

DNA: TGTGCCAGCAGCTTTAGCCGGGAAGATCAGCCCCAGCATTTT
CDR3: CASSFSREDQPQHF
V: TRBV7-9
size: .
J: TRBJ1-5
D: .

DNA: TGCAGTGCCGCATCTAGCGGGCAGTACTTC
CDR3: CSAASSGQYF
V: TRBV20-1
size: .
J: TRBJ2-7
D: TRBD2

DNA: TGTGCCAGCAGTGAAGTTTACGGGGGAGTACGCAATGAGCAGTTCTTC
CDR3: CASSEVYGGVRNEQFF
V: TRBV6-1
size: .
J: TRBJ2-1
D: .

DNA: TGTGCCAGCAGTGAGGAGAGGGGGCGCTATAATTCACCCCTCCACTTT
CDR3: CASSEERGRYNSPLHF
V: TRBV6-1
size: .
J: TRBJ1-6
D: TRBD1

DNA: TGTGCCAGCAGTTACAATAGAAACTACGAGCAGTACTTC
CDR3: CASSYNRNYEQYF
V: TRBV6-5
size: .
J: TRBJ2-7
D: .

DNA: TGTGCCAGCAGTGACAAGGGCAGTCATAGCGAAAAACTGTTTTTT
CDR3: CASSDKGSHSEKLFF
V: TRBV2
size: .
J: TRBJ1-4
D: .

DNA: TGCAGCGTTGAAGTTCTATGGACCGAGGATAATAGCGGCTATGGCTACACCTTC
CDR3: CSVEVLWTEDNSGYGYTF
V: TRBV29-1
size: .
J: TRBJ1-2
D: .

DNA: TGTGCCAGTAGTATAGGGGAATATTGGTCACCCCTCCACTTT
CDR3: CASSIGEYWSPLHF
V: TRBV19
size: .
J: TRBJ1-6
D: .

DNA: TGTGCCAGCAGTCTACGACCTCAGCGGGGTAATCAGCCCCAGCATTTT
CDR3: CASSLRPQRGNQPQHF
V: TRBV27
size: .
J: TRBJ1-5
D: .

DNA: TGTGCCAGCAGATTGACAGGGGGCGGTACAGATACGCAGTATTTT
CDR3: CASRLTGGGTDTQYF
V: TRBV6-5
size: .
J: TRBJ2-3
D: TRBD1

DNA: TGTGCCAGCAGTTACATGGGTACGCAGTATTTT
CDR3: CASSYMGTQYF
V: TRBV6-5
size: .
J: TRBJ2-3
D: .